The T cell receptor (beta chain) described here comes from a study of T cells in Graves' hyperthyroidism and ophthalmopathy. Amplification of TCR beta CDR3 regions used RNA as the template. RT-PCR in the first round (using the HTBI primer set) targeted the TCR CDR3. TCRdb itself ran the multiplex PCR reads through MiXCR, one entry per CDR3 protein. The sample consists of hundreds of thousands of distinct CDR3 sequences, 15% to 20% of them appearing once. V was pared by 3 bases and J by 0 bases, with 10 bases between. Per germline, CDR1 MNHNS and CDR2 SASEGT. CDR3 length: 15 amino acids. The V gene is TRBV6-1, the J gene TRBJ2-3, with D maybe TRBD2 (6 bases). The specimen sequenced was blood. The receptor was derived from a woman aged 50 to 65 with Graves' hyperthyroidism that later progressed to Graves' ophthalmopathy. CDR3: CASSDRDFSTDTQYF. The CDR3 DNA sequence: TGTGCCAGCAGTGACCGGGACTTTAGCACAGATACGCAGTATTTT.